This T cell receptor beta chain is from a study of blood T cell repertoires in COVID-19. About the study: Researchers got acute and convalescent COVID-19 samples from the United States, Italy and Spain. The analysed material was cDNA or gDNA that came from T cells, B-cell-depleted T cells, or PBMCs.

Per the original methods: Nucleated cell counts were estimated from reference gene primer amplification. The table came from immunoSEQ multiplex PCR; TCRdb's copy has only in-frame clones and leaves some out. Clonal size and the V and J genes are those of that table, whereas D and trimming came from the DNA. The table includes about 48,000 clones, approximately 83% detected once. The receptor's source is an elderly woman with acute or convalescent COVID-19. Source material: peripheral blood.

The CDR3 region is CSVRGQPGETQYF. The CDR3 DNA reads as TGCAGCGTAAGAGGGCAGCCTGGGGAGACCCAGTACTTC. The V call is TRBV29-1, the J call TRBJ2-5, with a tentative D call TRBD2 (5 bases). This CDR3 comprises 13 residues. V shed 6 bases and J shed 5 bases, with 16 bases lying between them. Per germline, CDR1 SQVTM and CDR2 ANQGSEA.